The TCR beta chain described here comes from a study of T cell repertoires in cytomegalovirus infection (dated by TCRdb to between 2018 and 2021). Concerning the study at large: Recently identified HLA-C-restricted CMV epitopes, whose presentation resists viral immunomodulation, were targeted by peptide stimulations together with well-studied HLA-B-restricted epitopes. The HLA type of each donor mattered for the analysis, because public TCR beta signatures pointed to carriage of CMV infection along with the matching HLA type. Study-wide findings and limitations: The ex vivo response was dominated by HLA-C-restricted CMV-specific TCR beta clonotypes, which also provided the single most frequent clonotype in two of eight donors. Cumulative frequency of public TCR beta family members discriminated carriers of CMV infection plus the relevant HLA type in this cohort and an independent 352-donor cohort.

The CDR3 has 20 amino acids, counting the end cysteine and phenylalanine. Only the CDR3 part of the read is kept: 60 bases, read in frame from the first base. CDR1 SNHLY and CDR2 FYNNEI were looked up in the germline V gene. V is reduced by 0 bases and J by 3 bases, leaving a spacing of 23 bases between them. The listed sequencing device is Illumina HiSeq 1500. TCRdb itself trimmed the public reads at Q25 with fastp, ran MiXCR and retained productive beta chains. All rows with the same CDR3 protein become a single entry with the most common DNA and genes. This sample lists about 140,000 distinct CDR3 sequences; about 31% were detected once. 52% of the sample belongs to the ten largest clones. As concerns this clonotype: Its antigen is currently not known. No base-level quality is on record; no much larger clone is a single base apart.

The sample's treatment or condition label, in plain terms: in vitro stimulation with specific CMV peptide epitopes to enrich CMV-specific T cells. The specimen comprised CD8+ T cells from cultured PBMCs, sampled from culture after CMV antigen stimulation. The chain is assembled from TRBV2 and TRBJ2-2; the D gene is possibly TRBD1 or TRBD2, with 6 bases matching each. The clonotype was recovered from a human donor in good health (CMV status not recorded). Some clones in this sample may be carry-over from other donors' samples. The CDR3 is CASSEARGVGGRQDTGELFF. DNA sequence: TGTGCCAGCAGTGAAGCGCGGGGCGTTGGGGGGCGCCAGGACACCGGGGAGCTGTTTTTT.